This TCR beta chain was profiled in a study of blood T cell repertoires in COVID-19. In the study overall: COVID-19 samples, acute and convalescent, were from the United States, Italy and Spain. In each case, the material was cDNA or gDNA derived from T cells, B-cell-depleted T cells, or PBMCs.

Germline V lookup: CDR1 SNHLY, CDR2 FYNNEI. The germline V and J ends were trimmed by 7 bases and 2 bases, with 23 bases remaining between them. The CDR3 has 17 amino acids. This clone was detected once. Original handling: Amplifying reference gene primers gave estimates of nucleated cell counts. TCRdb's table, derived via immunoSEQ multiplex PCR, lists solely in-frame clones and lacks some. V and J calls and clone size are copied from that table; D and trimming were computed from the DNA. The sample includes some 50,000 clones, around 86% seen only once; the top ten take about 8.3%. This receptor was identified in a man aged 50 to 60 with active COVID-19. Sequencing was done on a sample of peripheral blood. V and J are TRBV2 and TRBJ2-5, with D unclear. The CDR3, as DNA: TGTGCCAGCACTGCTTCCCGCTCGAGTGTGCGGCAAGAGACCCAGTACTTC. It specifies CASTASRSSVRQETQYF.